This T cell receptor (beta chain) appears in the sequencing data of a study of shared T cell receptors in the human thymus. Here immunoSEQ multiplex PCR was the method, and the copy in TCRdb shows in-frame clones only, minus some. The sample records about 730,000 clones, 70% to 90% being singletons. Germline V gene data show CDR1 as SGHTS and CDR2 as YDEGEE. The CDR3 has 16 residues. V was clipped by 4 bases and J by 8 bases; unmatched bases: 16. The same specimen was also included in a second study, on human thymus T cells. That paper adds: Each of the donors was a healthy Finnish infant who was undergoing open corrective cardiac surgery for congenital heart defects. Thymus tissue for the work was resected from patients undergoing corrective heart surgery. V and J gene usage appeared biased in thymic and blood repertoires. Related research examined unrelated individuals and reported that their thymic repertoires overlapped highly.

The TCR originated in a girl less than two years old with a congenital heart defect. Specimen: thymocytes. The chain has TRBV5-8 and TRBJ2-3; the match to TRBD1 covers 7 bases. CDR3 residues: CASSLGTAPKNVTQYF. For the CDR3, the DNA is TGTGCCAGCAGCCTAGGGACAGCCCCTAAGAACGTTACGCAGTATTTT.